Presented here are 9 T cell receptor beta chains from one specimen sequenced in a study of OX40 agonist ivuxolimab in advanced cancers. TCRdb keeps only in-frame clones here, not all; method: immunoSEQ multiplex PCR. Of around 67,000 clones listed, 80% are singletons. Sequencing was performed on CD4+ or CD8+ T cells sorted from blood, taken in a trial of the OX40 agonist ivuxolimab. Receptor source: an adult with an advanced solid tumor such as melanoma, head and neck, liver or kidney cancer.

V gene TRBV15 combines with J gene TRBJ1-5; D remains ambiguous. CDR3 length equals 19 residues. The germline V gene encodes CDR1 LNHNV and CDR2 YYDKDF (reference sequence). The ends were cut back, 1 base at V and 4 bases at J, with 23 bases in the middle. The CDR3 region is CATSRGVSGRYRYNQPQHF. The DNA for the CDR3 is TGTGCCACCAGCAGAGGAGTATCCGGCAGGTATCGGTATAATCAGCCCCAGCATTTT. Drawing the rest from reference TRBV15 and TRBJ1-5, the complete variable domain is DAMVIQNPRYQVTQFGKPVTLSCSQTLNHNVMYWYQQKSSQAPKLLFHYYDKDFNNEADTPDNFQSRRPNTSFCFLDIRSPGLGDTAMYLCATSRGVSGRYRYNQPQHFGDGTRLSIL.

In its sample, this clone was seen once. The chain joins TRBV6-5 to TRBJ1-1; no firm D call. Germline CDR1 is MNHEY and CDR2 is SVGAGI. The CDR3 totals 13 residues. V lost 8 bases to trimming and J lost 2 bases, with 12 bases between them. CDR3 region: CASGLRSNTEAFF. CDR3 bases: TGTGCCAGCGGCCTTCGGAGCAACACTGAAGCTTTCTTT.

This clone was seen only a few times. As DNA, the CDR3 is TGTGCCAGTAGTATCAAGGGTAGGAGCTCCTATAATTCACCCCTCCACTTT. The encoded protein is CASSIKGRSSYNSPLHF. This chain connects TRBV19 to TRBJ1-6; D not resolved. Trimming removed 3 bases at V and 0 bases at J, with 12 bases between. This CDR3 is built from 17 residues. Germline CDR1 and CDR2: LNHDA and SQIVND (reference sequence).

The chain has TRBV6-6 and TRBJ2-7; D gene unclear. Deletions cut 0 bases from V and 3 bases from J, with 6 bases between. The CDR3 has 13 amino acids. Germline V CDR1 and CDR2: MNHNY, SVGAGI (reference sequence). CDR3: CASSYSADYEQYF. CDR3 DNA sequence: TGTGCCAGCAGTTACTCGGCAGACTACGAGCAGTACTTC.

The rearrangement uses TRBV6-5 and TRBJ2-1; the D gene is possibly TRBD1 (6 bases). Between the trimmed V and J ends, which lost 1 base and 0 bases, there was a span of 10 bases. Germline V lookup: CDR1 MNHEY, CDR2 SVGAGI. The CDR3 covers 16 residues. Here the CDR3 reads CASSYWGTSSYNEQFF. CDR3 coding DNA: TGTGCCAGCAGTTACTGGGGGACAAGCTCCTACAATGAGCAGTTCTTC.

CDR3 sequence: CASSAGDSPLHF. CDR3 in DNA: TGTGCCAGCAGTGCGGGGGATTCACCCCTCCACTTT. V and J are TRBV2 and TRBJ1-6, with a weak D call TRBD1 (5 bases). V was trimmed by 4 bases and J by 8 bases, leaving 6 bases between them. The CDR3 is made up of 12 amino acids. Germline V gene data show CDR1 as SNHLY and CDR2 as FYNNEI.

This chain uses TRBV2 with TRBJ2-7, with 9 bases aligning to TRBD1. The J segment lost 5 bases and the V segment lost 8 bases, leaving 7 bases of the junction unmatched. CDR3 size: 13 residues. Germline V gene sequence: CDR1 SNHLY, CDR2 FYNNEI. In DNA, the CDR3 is TGTGCCAGCCTGGGACAGGGTGCAGACGAGCAGTACTTC. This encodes CASLGQGADEQYF.

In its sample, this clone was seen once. The CDR3 coding sequence is TGTGCCAGCAGCTTGGAGACAGGGGGGAACACCGGGGAGCTGTTTTTT. This translates into CASSLETGGNTGELFF. The chain has TRBV5-8 and TRBJ2-2; 9 nucleotides agree with TRBD1. Trimming removed 0 bases from V and 1 base from J; junction bases left unmatched: 1. CDR3 length: 16 amino acids. Germline values: CDR1 SGHTS, CDR2 YDEGEE.

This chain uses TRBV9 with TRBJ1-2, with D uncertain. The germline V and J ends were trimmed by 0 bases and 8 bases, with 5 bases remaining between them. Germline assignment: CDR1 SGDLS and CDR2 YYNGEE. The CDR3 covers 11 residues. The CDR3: CASSVVPGYTF. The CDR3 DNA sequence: TGTGCCAGCAGCGTAGTACCCGGCTACACCTTC.